This T cell receptor beta chain derives from a study of T-cell memory formation after mild COVID-19. Whole-study findings and limits: Clones that contracted from day 15 to 85 had balanced CD4/CD8; later expanders were CD4+ biased.

The table lists this clonotype with a few counts. Its antigen is undetermined. TCRdb re-derived calls from the 5' RACE reads in MiXCR, one entry per CDR3 protein. The sample yields 350,000 to 500,000 distinct CDR3 sequences, 15% to 20% seen once. The CDR3 consists of 14 residues. Germline assignment: CDR1 LNHDA and CDR2 SQIVND (reference sequence). Trimming took off 3 bases at V and 1 base at J, with 9 bases between the two ends. Material: PBMCs or a T cell subset sorted from them (not recorded which). The origin of this receptor is a man aged 18 to 35 who had mild COVID-19 (a few samples of this study predate the infection). Cell type and time point are not known. This chain uses TRBV19 with TRBJ2-5; D is perhaps TRBD1 (5 bases). The CDR3 region is CASSITGSQETQYF. CDR3 DNA: TGTGCCAGTAGTATCACAGGCAGCCAAGAGACCCAGTACTTC.